A selection of T cell receptor beta chains follows, all from one sample in a study of identical twins. Each CDR3 protein is one row after TCRdb ran MiXCR on the 5' RACE reads. The sample holds some 1,700,000 distinct CDR3 sequences, under 35% seen once. The sample taken for sequencing was cord blood. These receptors originate from a newborn girl in good health. CDR3s include the opening cysteine and the closing phenylalanine or tryptophan.

CDR3: CASSQRTGFYGYTF
J: TRBJ1-2
V: TRBV4-1

CDR3: CASSRILRYEQYF
J: TRBJ2-7
V: TRBV4-2

CDR3: CASSAGTGAAKNIQYF
J: TRBJ2-4
V: TRBV9

CDR3: CASILQGGGSPLHF
J: TRBJ1-6
V: TRBV2

CDR3: CARNPYEQYF
J: TRBJ2-7
V: TRBV27

CDR3: CSGWPDTQYF
J: TRBJ2-3
V: TRBV20-1

CDR3: CASSLGPGQVNPYEQYF
J: TRBJ2-7
V: TRBV7-9

CDR3: CASSLAGFNLAGANVLTF
J: TRBJ2-6
V: TRBV5-8

CDR3: CASSLGARGNEKLFF
J: TRBJ1-4
V: TRBV7-2

CDR3: CASSFLMNTEAFF
J: TRBJ1-1
V: TRBV27

CDR3: CASSAAGLAPDEQYF
J: -
V: TRBV7-2

CDR3: CSARVGTPYNSPLHF
J: TRBJ1-6
V: TRBV20-1

CDR3: CSVALTGYGYTF
J: TRBJ1-2
V: TRBV29-1

CDR3: CASSVTGGEQYF
J: TRBJ2-5
V: TRBV5-1

CDR3: CASSRGQGPQYF
J: TRBJ2-3
V: TRBV11-2

CDR3: CASSESGVTDTQYF
J: TRBJ2-3
V: TRBV25-1

CDR3: CASSAKRDTTYNEQYF
J: -
V: TRBV7-8

CDR3: CSARETGAATDTQYF
J: TRBJ2-3
V: TRBV20-1

CDR3: CASSDRSYGYTF
J: TRBJ1-2
V: TRBV6-1

CDR3: CASVGSGKDTQYF
J: TRBJ2-3
V: TRBV12-5

CDR3: CASSVPAGLYEQYF
J: TRBJ2-7
V: TRBV6-2/TRBV6-3

CDR3: CASSFDRGKGYTF
J: TRBJ1-2
V: TRBV7-9

CDR3: CASSLTLQQGKYGYTF
J: TRBJ1-2
V: TRBV12-3/TRBV12-4

CDR3: CASSLQLPTSAGELFF
J: TRBJ2-2
V: TRBV14

CDR3: CASSEGGQGKTQYF
J: TRBJ2-5
V: TRBV25-1

CDR3: CASSQGGLAGNEQFF
J: TRBJ2-1
V: TRBV3-1

CDR3: CASSQRQGPQPQHF
J: TRBJ1-5
V: TRBV3-1

CDR3: CASSLSPRAGQANYGYTF
J: TRBJ1-2
V: TRBV27

CDR3: CSAPRQGTYEQYF
J: TRBJ2-7
V: TRBV20-1